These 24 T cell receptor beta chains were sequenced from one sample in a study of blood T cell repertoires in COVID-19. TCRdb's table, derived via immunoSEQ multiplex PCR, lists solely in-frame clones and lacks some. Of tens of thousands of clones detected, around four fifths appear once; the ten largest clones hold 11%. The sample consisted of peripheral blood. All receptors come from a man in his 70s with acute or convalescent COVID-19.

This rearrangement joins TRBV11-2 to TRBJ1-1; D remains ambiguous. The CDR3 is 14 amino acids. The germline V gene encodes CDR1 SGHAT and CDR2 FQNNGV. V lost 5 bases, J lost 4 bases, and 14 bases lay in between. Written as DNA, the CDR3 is TGTGCCAGCAGCCCACAATTAGCGATCACTGAAGCTTTCTTT. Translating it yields CASSPQLAITEAFF.

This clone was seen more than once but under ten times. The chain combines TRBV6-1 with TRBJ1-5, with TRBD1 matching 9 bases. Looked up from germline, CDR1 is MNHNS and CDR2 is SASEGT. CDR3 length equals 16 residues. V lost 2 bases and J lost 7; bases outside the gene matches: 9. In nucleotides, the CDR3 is TGTGCCAGCAGTGAATCGAAGGGACAGGGTGGGCAGCCCCAGCATTTT. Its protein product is CASSESKGQGGQPQHF.

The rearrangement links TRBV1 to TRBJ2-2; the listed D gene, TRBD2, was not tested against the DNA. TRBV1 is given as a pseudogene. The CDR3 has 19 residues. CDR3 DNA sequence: TGCACCAGCAGCCAAGCTTCGTCAACGGGGGGAGCAAACACCGGGGAGCTGTTTTTT. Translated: CTSSQASSTGGANTGELFF.

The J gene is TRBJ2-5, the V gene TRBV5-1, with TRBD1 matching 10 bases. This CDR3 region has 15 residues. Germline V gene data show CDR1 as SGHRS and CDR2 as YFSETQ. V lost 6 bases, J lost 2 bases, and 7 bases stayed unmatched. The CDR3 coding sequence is TGCGCCAGCAACTCGGACAGGGGGGTACAAGAGACCCAGTACTTC. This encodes CASNSDRGVQETQYF.

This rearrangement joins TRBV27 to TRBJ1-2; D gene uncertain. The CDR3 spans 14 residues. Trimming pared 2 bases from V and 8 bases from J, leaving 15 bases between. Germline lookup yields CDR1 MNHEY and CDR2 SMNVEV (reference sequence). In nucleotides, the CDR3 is TGTGCCAGCAGTTTAAAGGCTCTCGGGAACGGCTACACCTTC. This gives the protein CASSLKALGNGYTF.

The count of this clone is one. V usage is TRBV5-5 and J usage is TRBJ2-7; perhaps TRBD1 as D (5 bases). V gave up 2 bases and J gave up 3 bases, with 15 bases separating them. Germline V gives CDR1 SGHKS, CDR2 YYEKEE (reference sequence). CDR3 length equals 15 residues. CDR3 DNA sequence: TGTGCCAGCAGCTTCTATGGGGCCCCTGGCTACGAGCAGTACGTC. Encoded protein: CASSFYGAPGYEQYV.

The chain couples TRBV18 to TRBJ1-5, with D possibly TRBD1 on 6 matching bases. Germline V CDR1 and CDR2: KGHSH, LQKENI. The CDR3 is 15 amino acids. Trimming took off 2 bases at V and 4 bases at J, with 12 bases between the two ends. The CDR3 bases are TGTGCCAGCTCACCATACAGGGAGGGGAATCAGCCCCAGCATTTT. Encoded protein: CASSPYREGNQPQHF.

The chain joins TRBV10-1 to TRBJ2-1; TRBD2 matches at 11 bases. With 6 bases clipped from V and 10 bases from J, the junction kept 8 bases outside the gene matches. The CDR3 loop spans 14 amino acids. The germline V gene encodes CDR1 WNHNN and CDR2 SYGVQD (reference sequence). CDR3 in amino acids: CASRPSGGTGEQFF. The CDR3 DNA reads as TGCGCCAGCAGACCTAGCGGGGGGACGGGCGAGCAGTTCTTC.

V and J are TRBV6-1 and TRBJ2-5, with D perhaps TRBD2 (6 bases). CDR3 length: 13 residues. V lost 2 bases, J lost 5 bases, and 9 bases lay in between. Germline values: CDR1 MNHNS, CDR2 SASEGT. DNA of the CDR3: TGTGCCAGCAGTGAATCGGGGAGGGAGACCCAGTACTTC. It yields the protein CASSESGRETQYF.

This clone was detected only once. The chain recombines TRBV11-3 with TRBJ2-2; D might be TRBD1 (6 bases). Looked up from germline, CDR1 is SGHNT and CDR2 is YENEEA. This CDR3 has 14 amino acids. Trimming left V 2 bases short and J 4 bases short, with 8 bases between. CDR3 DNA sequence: TGTGCCAGCAGCTTACAGGGGAGCACCGGGGAGCTGTTTTTT. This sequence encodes CASSLQGSTGELFF.

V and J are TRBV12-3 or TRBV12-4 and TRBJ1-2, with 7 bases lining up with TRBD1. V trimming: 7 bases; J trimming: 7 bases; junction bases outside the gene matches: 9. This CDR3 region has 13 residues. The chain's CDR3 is CASKLTGDLGYTF. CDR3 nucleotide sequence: TGTGCCAGCAAACTTACAGGGGATCTTGGCTACACCTTC.

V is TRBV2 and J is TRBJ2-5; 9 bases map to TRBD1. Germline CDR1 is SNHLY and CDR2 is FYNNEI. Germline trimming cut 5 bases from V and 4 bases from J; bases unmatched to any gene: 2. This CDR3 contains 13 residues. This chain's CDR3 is CASSQTGGETQYF. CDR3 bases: TGTGCCAGCAGTCAGACAGGGGGAGAGACCCAGTACTTC.

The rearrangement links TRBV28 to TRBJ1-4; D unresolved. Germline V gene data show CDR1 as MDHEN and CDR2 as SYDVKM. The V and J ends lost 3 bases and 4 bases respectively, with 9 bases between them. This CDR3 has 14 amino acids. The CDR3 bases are TGTGCCAGCAGTTTGACCGGGGTTAATGAAAAACTGTTTTTT. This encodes CASSLTGVNEKLFF.

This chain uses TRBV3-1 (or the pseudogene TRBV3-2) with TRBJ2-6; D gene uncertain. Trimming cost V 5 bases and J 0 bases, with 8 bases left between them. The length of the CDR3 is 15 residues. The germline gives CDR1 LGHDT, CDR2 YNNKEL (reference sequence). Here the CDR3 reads CASSSRFSGANVLTF. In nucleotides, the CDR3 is TGTGCCAGCAGCTCCCGGTTCTCTGGGGCCAACGTCCTGACTTTC.

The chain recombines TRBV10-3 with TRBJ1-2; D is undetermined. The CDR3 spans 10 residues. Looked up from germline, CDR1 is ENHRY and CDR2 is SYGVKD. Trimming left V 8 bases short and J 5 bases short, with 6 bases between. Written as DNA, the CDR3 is TGTGCCATCGGGGAGTATGGCTACACCTTC. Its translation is CAIGEYGYTF.

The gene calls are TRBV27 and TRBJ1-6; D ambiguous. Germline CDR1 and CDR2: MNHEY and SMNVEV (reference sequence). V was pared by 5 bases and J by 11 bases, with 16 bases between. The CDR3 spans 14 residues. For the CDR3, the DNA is TGTGCCAGCAGTCCAGGACTTCCAAGTCCACCCCTCCACTTT. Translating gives CASSPGLPSPPLHF.

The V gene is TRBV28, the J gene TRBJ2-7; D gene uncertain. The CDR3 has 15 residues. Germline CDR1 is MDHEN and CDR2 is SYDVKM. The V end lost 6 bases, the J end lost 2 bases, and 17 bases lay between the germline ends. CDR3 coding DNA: TGTGCCAGCAGCATCGGGTCTTCCGTCGCCTACGAGCAGTACGTC. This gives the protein CASSIGSSVAYEQYV.

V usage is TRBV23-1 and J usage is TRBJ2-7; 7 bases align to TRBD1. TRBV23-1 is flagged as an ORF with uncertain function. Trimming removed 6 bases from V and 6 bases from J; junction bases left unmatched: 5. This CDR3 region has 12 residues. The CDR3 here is CASRPQGVEQYV. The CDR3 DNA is TGCGCCAGCAGGCCTCAGGGGGTCGAGCAGTACGTC.

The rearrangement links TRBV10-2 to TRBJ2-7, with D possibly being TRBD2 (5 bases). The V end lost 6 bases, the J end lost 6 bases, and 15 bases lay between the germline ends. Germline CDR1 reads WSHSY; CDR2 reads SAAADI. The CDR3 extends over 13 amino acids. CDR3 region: CASSPEGAGEQYF. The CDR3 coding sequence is TGCGCCAGCAGCCCAGAGGGAGCAGGCGAGCAGTACTTC.

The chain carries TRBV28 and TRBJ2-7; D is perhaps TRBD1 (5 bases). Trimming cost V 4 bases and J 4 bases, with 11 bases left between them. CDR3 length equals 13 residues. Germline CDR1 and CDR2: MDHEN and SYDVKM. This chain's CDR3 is CASSSRGRYEQYV. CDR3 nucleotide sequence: TGTGCCAGCAGTTCAAGGGGCCGGTACGAGCAGTACGTC.

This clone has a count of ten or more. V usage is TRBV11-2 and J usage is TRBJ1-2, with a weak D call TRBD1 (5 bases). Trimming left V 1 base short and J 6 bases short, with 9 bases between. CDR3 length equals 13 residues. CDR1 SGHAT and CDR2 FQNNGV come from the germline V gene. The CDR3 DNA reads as TGTGCCAGCAGCTTAGGTGGGGCGAATGGCTACACCTTC. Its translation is CASSLGGANGYTF.

The CDR3 region is CASSRGRELFF. In DNA, the CDR3 is TGTGCCAGCAGCAGGGGAAGGGAGCTGTTTTTT. The rearrangement uses TRBV2 and TRBJ2-2, with D possibly being TRBD1 (6 bases). The germline CDR1 and CDR2 sequences are SNHLY and FYNNEI. The ends were cut back, 6 bases at V and 9 bases at J, with 8 bases in the middle. The CDR3 is 11 amino acids.

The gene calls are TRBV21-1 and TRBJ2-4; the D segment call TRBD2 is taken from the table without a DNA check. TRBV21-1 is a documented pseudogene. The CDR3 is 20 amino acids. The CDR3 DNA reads TGTGCCAGCAGCAGCCCCAAACCGGGGGGGCGCTTCGTGGCCAAAAACATTCAGTACTTC. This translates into CASSSPKPGGRFVAKNIQYF.

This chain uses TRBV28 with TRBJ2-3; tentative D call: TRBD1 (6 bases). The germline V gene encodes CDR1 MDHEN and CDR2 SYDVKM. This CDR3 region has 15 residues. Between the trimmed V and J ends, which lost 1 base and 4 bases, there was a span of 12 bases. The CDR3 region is CASSLSVRGADTQYF. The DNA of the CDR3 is TGTGCCAGCAGTTTATCGGTCAGGGGTGCAGATACGCAGTATTTT.